The rows below give T cell receptor beta chains drawn from one sample of a study of T cell repertoires in cytomegalovirus infection. Which antigens these TCRs recognize remains unknown. TCRdb independently ran MiXCR on the reads; one entry per CDR3 protein. Found here are roughly 310,000 distinct CDR3 sequences, roughly 28% of them singletons; the top ten hold about 19%. The material was cultured PBMCs, obtained from culture after CMV antigen stimulation. These receptors came from a human donor in good health (CMV status not recorded). Some clones in this sample may be carry-over from other donors' samples. CDR3s include the opening cysteine and the closing phenylalanine or tryptophan. The order of the fields is J gene, CDR3 length, V gene, CDR3 protein.

TRBJ1-5 13 TRBV2 CASKQGGNQPQHF
TRBJ1-2 14 TRBV19 CASSIGQGPYGYTF
TRBJ1-3 12 TRBV19 CASSIPGNTIYF
TRBJ2-1 11 TRBV24-1 CATSDGDRQFF
TRBJ2-3 14 TRBV7-9 CASSSPSGTHTQYF
TRBJ1-4 16 TRBV12-3/TRBV12-4 CASSSRQPSTNEKLFF
TRBJ2-1 14 TRBV11-2 CASSSIAGYNEQFF
TRBJ2-2 11 TRBV10-3 CAISRAGELFF
TRBJ2-2 15 TRBV19 CASSIIDRETGELFF
TRBJ1-6 15 TRBV27 CASSFQGSYNSPLHF
TRBJ1-1 13 TRBV7-3 CASSLIWGTEAFF
TRBJ2-1 15 TRBV7-2 CASSPTQGPYNEQFF
TRBJ2-1 13 TRBV7-3 CASRDRGRPEQFF
TRBJ2-7 14 TRBV7-2 CASSLVQGRYEQYF
TRBJ1-1 14 TRBV18 CASSPQSQGTEAFF
TRBJ2-7 16 TRBV28 CASSSLRTAVSYEQYF
TRBJ2-2 13 TRBV29-1 CSADRGNTGELFF
TRBJ1-1 17 TRBV4-1 CASSQVNAGHRGTEAFF
TRBJ2-7 12 TRBV28 CASSLYGTGNYF
TRBJ2-2 16 TRBV7-3 CASSLNARGDTGELFF
TRBJ2-5 11 TRBV7-8 CASSLREIQYF
TRBJ1-2 15 TRBV24-1 CATSDRTGGTYGYTF
TRBJ1-2 13 TRBV6-6 CASSQRDSYGYTF
TRBJ1-2 15 TRBV6-1 CASSRGTEANYGYTF
TRBJ1-3 15 TRBV19 CASRGTRPPGNTIYF
TRBJ1-5 15 TRBV3-1 CASRKSDSINQPQHF
TRBJ2-4 16 TRBV7-2 CASSFMGLPAKNIQYF
TRBJ2-7 17 TRBV27 CASKLVGHGILSYEQYF
TRBJ2-7 16 TRBV6-1 CASRNLRTGTFYEQYF
TRBJ2-7 12 TRBV7-2 CASSRTFYEQYF
TRBJ2-3 15 TRBV7-8 CASSLYTANKDTQYF
TRBJ2-7 15 TRBV6-1 CASKFIRDATYEQYF
TRBJ1-5 14 TRBV19 CASSIEPGDQPQHF
TRBJ1-5 15 TRBV6-5 CASSSGQGWNQPQHF
TRBJ2-7 14 TRBV3-1 CASSQEWGPYEQYF
TRBJ1-1 15 TRBV19 CASRLTSISSEGAFF
TRBJ2-1 12 TRBV7-6 CASSLDGLEQFF
TRBJ1-1 16 TRBV27 CASSLSWGRPNAEAFF
TRBJ2-1 17 TRBV6-6 CASSYSGLGGRVNEQFF
TRBJ1-5 14 TRBV9 CASSVAAGNQPQHF
TRBJ1-1 12 TRBV7-9 CASERMNTEAFF
TRBJ1-4 17 TRBV7-8 CASSLAQGAVTNEKLFF
TRBJ1-1 13 TRBV6-1 CASSEATGALAFF
TRBJ1-2 20 TRBV6-5 CASSYSFAGPGRTAGRGYTF
TRBJ2-3 14 TRBV11-3 CASSSTGGPDTQYF
TRBJ1-5 17 TRBV12-3/TRBV12-4 CASSPRAGDRSNQPQHF
TRBJ1-2 13 TRBV20-1 CSATPGGLYGYTF
TRBJ1-2 15 TRBV6-5 CASSDLVRAGRGYTF
TRBJ2-1 16 TRBV10-3 CAIAGTLAGVYNEQFF
TRBJ1-5 12 TRBV7-3 CASSYRDQPQHF
TRBJ2-7 15 TRBV27 CASSLTGDRYYEQYF
TRBJ2-1 16 TRBV7-2 CASSLARLAAYNEQFF
TRBJ1-5 15 TRBV12-3/TRBV12-4 CASSPSQGNYQPQHF
TRBJ2-2 17 TRBV2 CASSGGDRKSNTGELFF
TRBJ2-6 19 TRBV7-6 CASSRGGGTGGAGANVLTF
TRBJ2-1 13 TRBV6-1 CASGGGGAYEQFF
TRBJ2-7 13 TRBV25-1 CASQGRGRYEQYF
TRBJ2-1 15 TRBV7-3 CASSLSGGTVNEQFF
TRBJ1-2 14 TRBV7-3 CASSQSRVYDGYTF